This TCR beta chain was recovered during a study of blood T cell repertoires in COVID-19. Study as a whole: Sources were T cells, B-cell-depleted T cells, or PBMCs; the material itself was cDNA or gDNA.

Original methodology: Reference gene primer amplification yielded estimated nucleated cell counts. Generated by immunoSEQ multiplex PCR, the TCRdb table keeps only in-frame clones and is missing some. V and J calls plus clone size are reproduced from that table; the DNA served to infer D and trimming. The sample records around 460,000 clones, 85% to 90% being singletons. Seattle researchers signed up patients amid active infection and tracked them longitudinally. From germline, CDR1 is MNHEY and CDR2 SVGAGI. The ends were cut back, 9 bases at V and 3 bases at J, with 15 bases in the middle. The CDR3 is made up of 14 amino acids.

Sequencing input: peripheral blood. The chain carries TRBV6-5 and TRBJ1-5; maybe TRBD1 (6 bases). The clonotype originates from a young man with COVID-19, enrolled during active disease. CDR3 coding DNA: TGTGCCAGTTTCCCGGGGACAATCAATCAGCCCCAGCATTTT. Its translation: CASFPGTINQPQHF.